This is a list of T cell receptor beta chains from one sample in a study of siplizumab effects on memory and regulatory T cells. The data were produced by immunoSEQ multiplex PCR, yet TCRdb's version contains in-frame clones alone and is incomplete. In the table there are 100,000 or so clones, about 93% of which are singletons. Material: non-Treg CD4+ T cells sorted from blood. The source is a human donor in good health. CDR3s include the opening cysteine and the closing phenylalanine or tryptophan. The D gene is left open where the match is weak. A clone size is listed for some rows: how often the clone was seen (once, few, many), or a class if it is expanded.

d_call,j_call,clone_size,v_call,cdr3_nt,cdr3_aa
.,TRBJ2-1,.,TRBV6-1,TGTGCCAGCAGTGAAGCGGGAGCAGTCTACAATGAGCAGTTCTTC,CASSEAGAVYNEQFF
TRBD2,TRBJ2-5,.,TRBV6-1,TGTGCCAGCAGTCCGCCGGGGGGTGTGGAGACCCAGTACTTC,CASSPPGGVETQYF
.,TRBJ2-7,once,TRBV14,TGTGCCAGCAGCCAAGATGACGTGGGAGGCCTGCGCTTC,CASSQDDVGGLRF
TRBD1,TRBJ2-2,.,TRBV5-1,TGCGCCAGCAGCTTCCCCGGGACAGGAAACACCGGGGAGCTGTTTTTT,CASSFPGTGNTGELFF
.,TRBJ1-2,.,TRBV2,TGTGCCAGCTGCCCGGAAACCTATGGCTACACCTTC,CASCPETYGYTF
.,TRBJ2-5,.,TRBV7-6,TGTGCCAGCAGCCTTAGGTTGGGGGGGGCGTGGGAGACCCAGTACTTC,CASSLRLGGAWETQYF
.,TRBJ1-2,.,TRBV6-1,TGTGCCAGCAGTGAAGTTGGAAGGAGGGGCTACACCTTC,CASSEVGRRGYTF
.,TRBJ2-2,.,TRBV7-2,TGTGCCAGCAGAACGACGGCGAACACCGGGGAGCTGTTTTTT,CASRTTANTGELFF
.,TRBJ2-7,.,TRBV7-8,TGTGCCAGCAGCTTAGGTAGGGGCGGCGAGCAGTACTTC,CASSLGRGGEQYF
TRBD2,TRBJ2-1,.,TRBV9,TGTGCCAGCAGCGTGTCGGCTAGCGGGCACCACAATGAGCAGTTCTTC,CASSVSASGHHNEQFF
.,TRBJ2-1,.,TRBV5-1,TGCGCCAGCAGCTTAGCCCCCCTAGCGAGTAATGAGCAGTTCTTC,CASSLAPLASNEQFF
TRBD1,TRBJ2-1,once,TRBV6-6,TGTGCCAGCAGCCCACTCAGGGGGCTCGACAATGAGCAGTTCTTC,CASSPLRGLDNEQFF
TRBD2,TRBJ2-1,once,TRBV6-1,TGTGCCAGCAGTTCTTTAGCGGGGGCCTACAATGAGCAGTTCTTC,CASSSLAGAYNEQFF
.,TRBJ2-2,.,TRBV2,TGTGCCAGCAGAGGGATGAACACCGGGGAGCTGTTTTTT,CASRGMNTGELFF
.,TRBJ1-4,once,TRBV4-1,TGCGCCAGCAGCCAAGTCGACCCGCGGTATGAAAAACTGTTTTTT,CASSQVDPRYEKLFF
.,TRBJ1-3,once,TRBV18,TGTGCCAGCTCACCACCGAGCAACTCTGGAAACACCATATATTTT,CASSPPSNSGNTIYF
.,TRBJ2-1,.,TRBV27,TGTGCCAGCAGTTTATTTGTCAGGAAGGATGAGCAGTTCTTC,CASSLFVRKDEQFF
TRBD1,TRBJ2-7,.,TRBV19,TGTGCCAGTAGTCCGTGGGGACAGAGACCTACGGGGCAGTACTTC,CASSPWGQRPTGQYF
.,TRBJ2-2,.,TRBV4-1,TGCGCCAGCAGCCAAGAGGGAGGCGGGGAGCTGTTTTTT,CASSQEGGGELFF
.,TRBJ2-1,.,TRBV18,TGTGCCAGCTCACCGTCTAGCGAAACGGAGTTCTTC,CASSPSSETEFF
TRBD1,TRBJ2-6,.,TRBV10-3,TGTGCCATCAGGCCGGGACAGGGGGCTTTTGGGGCCAACGTCCTGACTTTC,CAIRPGQGAFGANVLTF
.,TRBJ2-3,.,TRBV7-9,TGTGCCAGCAGCTTAGTTGGCGGTACGCAGTATTTT,CASSLVGGTQYF
.,TRBJ2-3,once,TRBV2,TGTGCCAGCAGTGAAGAGGTTCCGGGTTTAGATACGCAGTATTTT,CASSEEVPGLDTQYF
TRBD1,TRBJ2-4,.,TRBV4-3,TGCGCCAGCAGCCAAGATCGCAACAGGGGAAACATTCAGTACTTC,CASSQDRNRGNIQYF
.,TRBJ2-3,.,TRBV5-1,TGCGCCAGCAGCTTGTTAGCCGGTGCGACAGATACGCAGTATTTT,CASSLLAGATDTQYF
TRBD1,TRBJ1-3,.,TRBV9,TGTGCCAGCAGCGGATCAGGGGGCTGGCGAAACACCATATATTTT,CASSGSGGWRNTIYF
.,TRBJ2-5,.,TRBV7-6,TGTGCCAGCAGCTTAGGGGCCGCTCAGTACTTC,CASSLGAAQYF
.,TRBJ1-2,.,TRBV27,TGTGCCAGCAGCGAGACCCGACTGAGTGGCTACACCTTC,CASSETRLSGYTF
.,TRBJ2-2,.,TRBV5-1,TGCGCCAGCAGCTTCAGGTCCTACACCGGGGAGCTGTTTTTT,CASSFRSYTGELFF
.,TRBJ1-3,.,TRBV30,TGTGCCTGGAGTGACAGTCACTCTGGAAACACCATATATTTT,CAWSDSHSGNTIYF
TRBD1,TRBJ2-1,.,TRBV12-5,TGTGCTAGTGGTTTGGTCCTGGACAGGGGCCACAATGAGCAGTTCTTC,CASGLVLDRGHNEQFF
TRBD2,TRBJ2-2,.,TRBV4-1,TGCGCCAGCAGCCGGTACCTAGCGGGAGTAACCGGGGAGCTGTTTTTT,CASSRYLAGVTGELFF
.,TRBJ2-7,.,TRBV27,TGTGCCAGCAGTCTTAGTCGAGGAAAGTACGAGCAGTACTTC,CASSLSRGKYEQYF
.,TRBJ2-3,.,TRBV15,TGTGCCACCAGCAGAGTTACCGGTACAGATACGCAGTATTTT,CATSRVTGTDTQYF
TRBD2,TRBJ2-1,.,TRBV28,TGTGCCAGCAGCCGCCCCTCTCCTAGCGGGAGGAGGAATGAGCAGTTCTTC,CASSRPSPSGRRNEQFF
.,TRBJ2-7,.,TRBV2,TGTGCCAGCTCCCCGACAGCGCCCTTCTACGAGCAGTACTTC,CASSPTAPFYEQYF
TRBD2,TRBJ2-3,.,TRBV19,TGTGCCAGTAGTATACTAGCGGGAGGCGATACGCAGTATTTT,CASSILAGGDTQYF
TRBD1,TRBJ2-1,.,TRBV11-3,TGTGCCAGCAGCTTAGATGTTACCGGGACAGGATACAATGAGCAGTTCTTC,CASSLDVTGTGYNEQFF
TRBD2,TRBJ2-3,.,TRBV4-1,TGCGCCAGCAGCCGAGTGGGCGGGAGTTCAGATACGCAGTATTTT,CASSRVGGSSDTQYF
TRBD1,TRBJ2-7,.,TRBV18,TGTGCCAGCTCACCGGGGACAGGGCCTTACGAGCAGTACTTC,CASSPGTGPYEQYF
.,TRBJ1-3,.,TRBV28,TGTGCCAGCAGTTTCGGGGGCTCTGGAAACACCATATATTTT,CASSFGGSGNTIYF
.,TRBJ1-3,.,TRBV2,TGTGCCAGCAGCGAGGACAGTCCCGGAAACACCATATATTTT,CASSEDSPGNTIYF
.,TRBJ1-1,.,TRBV5-1,TGCGCCAGCAGCAGGGACGGGCCGAACACTGAAGCTTTCTTT,CASSRDGPNTEAFF
.,TRBJ2-2,.,TRBV7-2,TGTGCCAGCAGCCCCAGCCGGGCTCACACCGGGGAGCTGTTTTTT,CASSPSRAHTGELFF
.,TRBJ2-5,.,TRBV7-9,TGTGCCAGCAGCCTCGGGAATACCAAAGAGACCCAGTACTTC,CASSLGNTKETQYF
.,TRBJ2-2,.,TRBV5-4,TGTGCCAGCAAGGAGGGAGGGAACACCGGGGAGCTGTTTTTT,CASKEGGNTGELFF
TRBD1,TRBJ1-2,.,TRBV18,TGTGCCAGCTCACCTTACAGGGGAGGTGGCTACACCTTC,CASSPYRGGGYTF
TRBD2,TRBJ2-1,.,TRBV5-6,TGTGCCAGCAGCCTGACTACACTAGCGGGAAGCTACAATGAGCAGTTCTTC,CASSLTTLAGSYNEQFF
.,TRBJ1-4,.,TRBV5-1,TGCGCCAGCAGCTTTACAGGCGCAACTAATGAAAAACTGTTTTTT,CASSFTGATNEKLFF
TRBD1,TRBJ2-5,.,TRBV10-3,TGTGCCATCAGTTCTACGACAGGGGAAGAGACCCAGTACTTC,CAISSTTGEETQYF
.,TRBJ2-7,.,TRBV11-3,TGTGCCAGCAGCTTAGGGCGGTACCCGGTAGCGGTCTCCTACGAGCAGTACTTC,CASSLGRYPVAVSYEQYF
.,TRBJ1-5,.,TRBV6-5,TGTGCCAGCAGTTACTCGCGCAGGGAGCCCCAGCATTTT,CASSYSRREPQHF
TRBD2,TRBJ2-3,.,TRBV29-1,TGCAGCGTCCGGACTAGCGGGAGTCGGACAGATACGCAGTATTTT,CSVRTSGSRTDTQYF
TRBD1,TRBJ2-7,once,TRBV5-1,TGCGCCAGCAGCTTACCGGGACAGGGGGCGCACGAGCAGTACTTC,CASSLPGQGAHEQYF
TRBD1,TRBJ1-1,once,TRBV28,TGTGCCAGCAGCCTTACGACAGGGGTAAGGGCCACTGAAGCTTTCTTT,CASSLTTGVRATEAFF
.,TRBJ1-3,.,TRBV4-1,TGCGCCAGCAGCCCCGTTGGGGCCTCTGGAAACACCATATATTTT,CASSPVGASGNTIYF
TRBD1,TRBJ2-1,.,TRBV9,TGTGCCAGCAGCGTAGCTACAGGGGGCAATGAGCAGTTCTTC,CASSVATGGNEQFF
.,TRBJ2-5,once,TRBV5-6,TGTGCCAGCAGCTTTCTTTCCCAGCTTGCGGAGACCCAGTACTTC,CASSFLSQLAETQYF
TRBD1,TRBJ2-7,.,TRBV29-1,TGCAGCGGCCGGACAGGGAGAGGTCACGAGCAGTACTTC,CSGRTGRGHEQYF